The sequence of this T cell receptor (beta chain) was determined in a study of blood T cell repertoires in COVID-19. Overall study: The origin of the acute and convalescent COVID-19 samples was the United States, Italy and Spain. The analysed material was cDNA or gDNA that came from T cells, B-cell-depleted T cells, or PBMCs.

In the study's own analysis: Amplification of reference gene primers provided the estimated nucleated cell counts. Produced via immunoSEQ multiplex PCR; TCRdb's table is partial and in-frame only. The DNA gave D and trimming, while V, J and clone size come from that table. Seen here are fewer than 250,000 clones, approximately 85% observed once, and the top ten hold roughly 4%. Trimming removed 6 bases from V and 2 bases from J, with 11 bases in between. Per the germline V gene, CDR1 is LGHDT and CDR2 is YNNKEL (reference sequence). CDR3 length: 14 residues. This rearrangement joins TRBV3-1 (or the pseudogene TRBV3-2) to TRBJ1-5, with D possibly TRBD1 on 6 matching bases. This sequence originates from a man in his fifties with acute or convalescent COVID-19. The sample consisted of peripheral blood. As DNA, the CDR3 is TGTGCCAGCAGTCCCCACAGGGGCAATCAGCCCCAGCATTTT. Its translation is CASSPHRGNQPQHF.